This TCR beta chain was profiled in a study of blood T cell repertoires in COVID-19. On the study more broadly: Donors of Cohort 3 who recovered were those that had two negative PCRs, clearance, or symptom resolution. Acute-phase and convalescent COVID-19 samples originated in the United States, Italy and Spain. The analysed material was cDNA or gDNA that came from T cells, B-cell-depleted T cells, or PBMCs.

The germline V and J ends were trimmed by 0 bases and 3 bases, with 10 bases remaining between them. Germline CDR1 is SGHRS and CDR2 is YFSETQ. CDR3 length: 15 amino acids. Some clones are missing from TCRdb's copy, which holds only in-frame ones; the method was immunoSEQ multiplex PCR. This table has more than 200,000 clones, roughly 84% appearing once. The receptor was isolated from a man aged 25-40 years in a cohort exposed to, infected with or recovered from COVID-19 (not recorded which). The rearrangement links TRBV5-1 to TRBJ1-5; tentatively, D is TRBD1 (6 bases). The sample was PBMCs or T cells enriched from blood (not recorded which). For the CDR3, the DNA is TGCGCCAGCAGCTTGGCAGGGGCTTCCAATCAGCCCCAGCATTTT. Translated, it gives CASSLAGASNQPQHF.